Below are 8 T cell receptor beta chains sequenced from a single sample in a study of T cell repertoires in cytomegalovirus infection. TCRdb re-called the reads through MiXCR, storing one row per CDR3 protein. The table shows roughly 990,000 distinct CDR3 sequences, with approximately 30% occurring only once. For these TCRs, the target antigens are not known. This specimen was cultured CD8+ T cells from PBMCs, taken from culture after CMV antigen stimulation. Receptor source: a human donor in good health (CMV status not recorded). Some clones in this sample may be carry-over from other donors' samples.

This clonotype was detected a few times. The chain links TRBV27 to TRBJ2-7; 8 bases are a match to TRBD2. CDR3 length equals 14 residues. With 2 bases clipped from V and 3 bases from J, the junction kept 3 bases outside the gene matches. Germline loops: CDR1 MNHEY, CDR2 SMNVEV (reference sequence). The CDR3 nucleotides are TGTGCCAGCAGTTTAGGGCGGGGGGACTACGAGCAGTACTTC. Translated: CASSLGRGDYEQYF.

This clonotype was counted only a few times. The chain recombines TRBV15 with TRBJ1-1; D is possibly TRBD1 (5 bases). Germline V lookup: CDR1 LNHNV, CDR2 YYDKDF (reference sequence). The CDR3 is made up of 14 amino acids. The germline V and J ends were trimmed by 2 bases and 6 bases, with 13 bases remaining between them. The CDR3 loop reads CATSRTGFQAEAFF. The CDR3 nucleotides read TGTGCCACCAGCAGAACAGGTTTTCAGGCTGAAGCTTTCTTT.

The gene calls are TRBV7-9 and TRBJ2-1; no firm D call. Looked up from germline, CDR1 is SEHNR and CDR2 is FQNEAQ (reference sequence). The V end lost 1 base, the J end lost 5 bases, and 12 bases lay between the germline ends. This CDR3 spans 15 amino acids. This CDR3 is CASSLVWLGNNEQFF. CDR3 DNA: TGTGCCAGCAGCTTAGTTTGGCTCGGCAACAATGAGCAGTTCTTC.

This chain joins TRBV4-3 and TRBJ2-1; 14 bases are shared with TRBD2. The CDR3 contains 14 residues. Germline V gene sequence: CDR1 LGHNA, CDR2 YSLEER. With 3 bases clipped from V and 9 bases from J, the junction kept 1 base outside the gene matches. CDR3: CASSQGLAGVEQFF. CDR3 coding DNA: TGCGCCAGCAGCCAGGGACTAGCGGGGGTTGAGCAGTTCTTC.

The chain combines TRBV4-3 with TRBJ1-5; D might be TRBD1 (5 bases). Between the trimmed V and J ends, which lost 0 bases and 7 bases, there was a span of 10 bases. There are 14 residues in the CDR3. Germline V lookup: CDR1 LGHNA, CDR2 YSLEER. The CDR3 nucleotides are TGCGCCAGCAGCCAAGATGCGGGGCGGCAGCCCCAGCATTTT. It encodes CASSQDAGRQPQHF.

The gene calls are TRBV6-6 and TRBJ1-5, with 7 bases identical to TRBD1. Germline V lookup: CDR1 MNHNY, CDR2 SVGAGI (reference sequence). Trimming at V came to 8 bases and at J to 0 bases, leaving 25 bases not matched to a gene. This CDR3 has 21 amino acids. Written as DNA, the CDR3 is TGTGCCAGCGGAACGGCACCCGTCGAGGGACAGCTATCTTATAGCAATCAGCCCCAGCATTTT. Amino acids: CASGTAPVEGQLSYSNQPQHF.

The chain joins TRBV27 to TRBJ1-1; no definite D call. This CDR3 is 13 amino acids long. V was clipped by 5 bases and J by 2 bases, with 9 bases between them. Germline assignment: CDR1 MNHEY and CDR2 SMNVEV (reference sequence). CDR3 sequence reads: CASSPNINTEAFF. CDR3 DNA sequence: TGTGCCAGCAGTCCCAATATCAACACTGAAGCTTTCTTT.

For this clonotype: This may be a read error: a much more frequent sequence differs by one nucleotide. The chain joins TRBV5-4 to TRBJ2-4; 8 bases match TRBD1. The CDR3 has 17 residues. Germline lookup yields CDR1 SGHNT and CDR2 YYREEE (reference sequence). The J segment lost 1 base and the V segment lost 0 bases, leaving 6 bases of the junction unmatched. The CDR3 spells CASSLEVDRVAKNIQYF. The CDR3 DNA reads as TGTGCCAGCAGCTTGGAGGTGGACAGGGTTGCCAAAAACATTCAGTACTTC.